This paragraph covers one T cell receptor beta chain sequence. These data belong to a study of blood T cell repertoires in COVID-19. Participants reported their clinical history, and cohort assignment relied on those reports. Sequencing used immunoSEQ multiplex PCR; TCRdb keeps in-frame clones, though not all of them. Counted here are some 300,000 clones, 88% occurring once; the ten biggest clones make up roughly 2%. This CDR3 is built from 12 residues. V gave up 2 bases and J gave up 9 bases, with 8 bases separating them. Germline CDR1 and CDR2: SEHNR and FQNEAQ (reference sequence). Material for sequencing was PBMCs or T cells enriched from blood (not recorded which). The TCR sequence derives from a woman aged 60 to 75 in a cohort exposed to, infected with or recovered from COVID-19 (not recorded which). The V gene is TRBV7-9, the J gene TRBJ2-1; D not resolved. The CDR3 loop is CASSLSVGEQFF. DNA for the CDR3: TGTGCCAGCAGCTTAAGCGTGGGTGAGCAGTTCTTC.